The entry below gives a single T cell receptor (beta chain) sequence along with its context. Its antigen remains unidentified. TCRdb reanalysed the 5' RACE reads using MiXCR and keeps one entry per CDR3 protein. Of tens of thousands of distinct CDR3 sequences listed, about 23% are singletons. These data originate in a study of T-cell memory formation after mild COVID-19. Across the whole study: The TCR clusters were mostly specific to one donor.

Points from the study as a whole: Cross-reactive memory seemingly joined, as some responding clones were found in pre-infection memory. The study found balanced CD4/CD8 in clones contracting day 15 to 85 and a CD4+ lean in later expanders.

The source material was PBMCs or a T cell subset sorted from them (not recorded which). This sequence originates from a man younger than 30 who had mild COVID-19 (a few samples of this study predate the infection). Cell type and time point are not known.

The CDR3, as DNA: TGTGCCAGCAGCTTAGGAGTTCGGGAGCTGTTTTTT. Protein: CASSLGVRELFF. V and J are TRBV7-9 and TRBJ2-2; D is uncertain. Trimming removed 1 base from V and 9 bases from J, with 6 bases in between. The CDR3 length is 12 residues. The germline gives CDR1 SEHNR, CDR2 FQNEAQ (reference sequence).